This T cell receptor (beta chain) stems from a study of T cells after yellow fever vaccination. The wider study: Some fractions had low cell numbers, and these were prepared with SMART-Seq v4 Ultra Low Input. Study-wide points: The secondary T-cell response peaked on day 5, not day 15, but was weaker. Contaminants from the bulk population, in the form of abundant clonotypes, could be found in FACS-sorted repertoires.

V dropped 5 bases and J dropped 6 bases, with 18 bases sitting between them. This CDR3 has 15 amino acids. Germline loops: CDR1 SGHTA, CDR2 FQGTGA. Only a few counts were recorded for this clonotype. Its matching antigen is unknown. UMIs were added to TCR cDNA along with a universal primer site when it was made by 5'RACE template switching. Via MiXCR, TCRdb re-called the 5' RACE reads, giving one row per CDR3 protein. The sample shows hundreds of thousands of distinct CDR3 sequences, around 3.6% of them seen only once. The chain employs TRBV7-3 and TRBJ2-3, with TRBD1 as a possible D gene (5 bases). This specimen consisted of PBMCs, obtained on the day of the yellow fever booster vaccination. The TCR was taken from a man younger than 30 who received the YFV17D yellow fever vaccine. CDR3 nucleotide sequence: TGTGCCAGCAGCCTAGGATGGGGCCCAAGGGATACGCAGTATTTT. Encoded protein: CASSLGWGPRDTQYF.